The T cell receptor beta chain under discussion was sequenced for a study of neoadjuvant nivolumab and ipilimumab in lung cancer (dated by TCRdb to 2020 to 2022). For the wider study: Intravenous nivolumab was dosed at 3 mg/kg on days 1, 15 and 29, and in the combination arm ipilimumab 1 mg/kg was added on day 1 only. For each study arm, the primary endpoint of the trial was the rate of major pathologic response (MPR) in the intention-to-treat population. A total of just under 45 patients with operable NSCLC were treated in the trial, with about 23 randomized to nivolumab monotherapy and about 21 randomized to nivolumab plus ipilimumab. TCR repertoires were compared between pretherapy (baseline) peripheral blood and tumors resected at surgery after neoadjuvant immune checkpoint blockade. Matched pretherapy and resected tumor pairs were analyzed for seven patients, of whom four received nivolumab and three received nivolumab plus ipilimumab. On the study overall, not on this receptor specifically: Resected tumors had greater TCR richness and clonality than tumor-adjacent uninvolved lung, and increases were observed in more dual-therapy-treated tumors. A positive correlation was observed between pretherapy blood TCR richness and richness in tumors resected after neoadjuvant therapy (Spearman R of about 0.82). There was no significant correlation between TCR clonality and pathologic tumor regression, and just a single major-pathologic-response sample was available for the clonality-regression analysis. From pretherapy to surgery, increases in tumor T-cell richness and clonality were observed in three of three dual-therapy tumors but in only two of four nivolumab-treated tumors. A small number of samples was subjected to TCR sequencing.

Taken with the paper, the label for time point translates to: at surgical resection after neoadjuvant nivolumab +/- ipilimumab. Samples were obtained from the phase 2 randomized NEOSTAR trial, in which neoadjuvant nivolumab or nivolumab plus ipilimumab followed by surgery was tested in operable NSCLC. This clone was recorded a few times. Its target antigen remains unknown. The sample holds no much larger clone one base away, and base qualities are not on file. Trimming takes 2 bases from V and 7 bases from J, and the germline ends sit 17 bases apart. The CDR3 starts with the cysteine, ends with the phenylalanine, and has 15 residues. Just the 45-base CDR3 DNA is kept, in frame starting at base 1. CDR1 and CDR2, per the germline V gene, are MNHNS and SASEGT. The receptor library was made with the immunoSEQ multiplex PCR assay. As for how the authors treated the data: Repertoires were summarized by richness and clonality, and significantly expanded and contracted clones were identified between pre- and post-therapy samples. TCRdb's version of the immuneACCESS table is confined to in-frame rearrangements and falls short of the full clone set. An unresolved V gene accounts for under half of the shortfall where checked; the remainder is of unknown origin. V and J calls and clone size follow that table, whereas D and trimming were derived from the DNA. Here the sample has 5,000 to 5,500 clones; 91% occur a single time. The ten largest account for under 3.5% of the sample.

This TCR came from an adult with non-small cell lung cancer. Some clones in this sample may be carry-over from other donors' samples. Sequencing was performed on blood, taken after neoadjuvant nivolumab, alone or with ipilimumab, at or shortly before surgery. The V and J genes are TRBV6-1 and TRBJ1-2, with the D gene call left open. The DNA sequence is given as TGTGCCAGCAGTGAAACCCCTGGTTGGATCGGTGGCTACACCTTC. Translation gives CASSETPGWIGGYTF.